The 21 T cell receptor beta chains in this list originate from one sample, sequenced in a study of T cells after yellow fever vaccination. Using its own MiXCR run on the 5' RACE reads, TCRdb lists one record per CDR3 protein. Altogether under 250,000 distinct CDR3 sequences are present, more than 3% being singletons, with the ten largest covering around 3.3%. Sequenced material: CD4+ T cells sorted from PBMCs, taken 10 days after the yellow fever booster vaccination. These receptors all stem from a man between 18 and 29 years old who received the YFV17D yellow fever vaccine.

This clonotype appeared a few times. The rearrangement links TRBV6-2 or TRBV6-3 to TRBJ2-3; D not certain. Germline lookup yields CDR1 MNHEY and CDR2 SVGEGT. CDR3 length: 17 amino acids. Trimming took 3 bases from V and 0 from J, leaving 16 bases between them. The CDR3 region has the DNA TGTGCCAGCAGTTATAATATCGGTCTGGCCAGCACAGATACGCAGTATTTT. Amino acids: CASSYNIGLASTDTQYF.

This clonotype was found many times. The genes are TRBV28 and TRBJ2-2, with D perhaps matching TRBD1 (6 bases). The ends were cut back, 6 bases at V and 5 bases at J, with 13 bases in the middle. This CDR3 has 14 residues. Germline assignment: CDR1 MDHEN and CDR2 SYDVKM. The CDR3 spells CASSSADRTGELFF. The DNA of the CDR3 is TGTGCCAGCAGCTCCGCGGACAGAACCGGGGAGCTGTTTTTT. The complete variable domain, with remaining parts taken from reference TRBV28 and TRBJ2-2, reads DVKVTQSSRYLVKRTGEKVFLECVQDMDHENMFWYRQDPGLGLRLIYFSYDVKMKEKGDIPEGYSVSREKKERFSLILESASTNQTSMYLCASSSADRTGELFFGEGSRLTVL.

This clonotype appeared many times. The chain couples TRBV7-6 to TRBJ1-3; TRBD1 might be the D (6 bases). The CDR3 is 17 amino acids. Germline loops: CDR1 SGHVS, CDR2 FNYEAQ. V lost 2 bases and J lost 3, with 17 bases in between. This CDR3 is CASSLTPLGAGGNTIYF. The CDR3 nucleotides read TGTGCCAGCAGCTTAACCCCCTTGGGGGCAGGTGGAAACACCATATATTTT.

This clonotype was counted between two and nine times. V is TRBV19 and J is TRBJ1-5, with a possible D match to TRBD1 (6 bases). The V gene's germline CDR1 is LNHDA and CDR2 SQIVND (reference sequence). Trimming removed 3 bases from V and 6 bases from J, with 21 bases in between. The CDR3 spans 17 residues. In nucleotides, the CDR3 is TGTGCCAGTAGTATTTTTGTCTTATCGGGGGCGGCTCAGCCCCAGCATTTT. Amino acids: CASSIFVLSGAAQPQHF.

For this clonotype: At one of its ends the junction is not consistent with the germline gene, which may arise from a read error. The genes are TRBV7-9 and TRBJ1-5; perhaps TRBD1 as D (5 bases). Germline V gives CDR1 SEHNR, CDR2 FQNEAQ (reference sequence). The CDR3 runs to 14 residues. CDR3 amino acids: CASRPSGDGQPQQF. In nucleotides, the CDR3 is TGTGCCAGCAGACCCTCGGGGGATGGTCAGCCCCAGCAATTT.

This clonotype was seen more than once but under ten times. The gene calls are TRBV29-1 and TRBJ2-1, with 8 bases identical to TRBD1. The CDR3 loop spans 13 amino acids. Losses at the gene ends were 7 bases for V and 7 bases for J; bases not matched to a gene: 9. CDR1 is SQVTM and CDR2 is ANQGSEA in the germline V gene. CDR3 nucleotide sequence: TGCAGCGCCCACCGACAGGGGCGAAATGAGCAGTTCTTC. This codes for CSAHRQGRNEQFF.

This clonotype showed up just a few times. J is TRBJ2-3 and V is TRBV18, with 7 nucleotides matching TRBD2. CDR3 size: 18 residues. The V gene's germline CDR1 is KGHSH and CDR2 LQKENI. The V gene end was trimmed by 6 bases and the J gene end by 0 bases; junction bases not matched to a gene: 15. The CDR3 protein is CASSPLTSRGTSTDTQYF. As DNA, the CDR3 is TGTGCCAGCTCGCCTCTTACTTCGCGGGGGACTAGCACAGATACGCAGTATTTT.

CDR3 sequence reads: CATSDLRQGDTQYF. The CDR3 region has the DNA TGTGCCACCAGTGATCTTAGACAGGGAGATACGCAGTATTTT. The rearrangement uses TRBV24-1 and TRBJ2-3, with 7 positions matching TRBD1. V dropped 3 bases and J dropped 5; count of bases not matched to a gene: 4. Germline CDR1 KGHDR, CDR2 SFDVKD. The CDR3 covers 14 residues.

This clonotype showed up many times. The chain combines TRBV5-1 with TRBJ2-5, with 7 bases that match TRBD1. Germline V gene data show CDR1 as SGHRS and CDR2 as YFSETQ. The V gene end was trimmed by 3 bases and the J gene end by 5 bases; junction bases not matched to a gene: 13. The CDR3 is made up of 16 amino acids. The CDR3 loop reads CASSYRTGSFLETQYF. The CDR3 region has the DNA TGCGCCAGCAGCTACCGGACAGGTTCATTTCTCGAGACCCAGTACTTC. Combining the CDR3 with reference TRBV5-1 and TRBJ2-5 gives the whole variable domain KAGVTQTPRYLIKTRGQQVTLSCSPISGHRSVSWYQQTPGQGLQFLFEYFSETQRNKGNFPGRFSGRQFSNSRSEMNVSTLELGDSALYLCASSYRTGSFLETQYFGPGTRLLVL.

This clonotype was recorded many times. The J gene is TRBJ1-4, the V gene TRBV7-2, with 8 nucleotides matching TRBD1. Germline V gene sequence: CDR1 SGHTA, CDR2 FQGNSA. V was clipped by 1 base and J by 6 bases; unmatched bases: 7. This CDR3 has 16 residues. The CDR3 sequence is CASSLGQGRLYEKLFF. The DNA of the CDR3 is TGTGCCAGCAGCTTAGGACAGGGGCGTTTATATGAAAAACTGTTTTTT.

The chain employs TRBV6-6 and TRBJ1-2; TRBD1 is a possible D gene (5 bases). The V gene's germline CDR1 is MNHNY and CDR2 SVGAGI (reference sequence). V gave up 6 bases and J gave up 6 bases, with 14 bases separating them. This CDR3 is 13 amino acids long. The CDR3 DNA sequence: TGTGCCAGCAGCGATCAGGGATCCCATGGCTACACCTTC. The encoded protein is CASSDQGSHGYTF.

The chain has TRBV7-2 and TRBJ2-3; 10 bases are shared with TRBD2. The CDR3 extends over 17 amino acids. V lost 1 base to trimming and J lost 4 bases; unmatched junction nucleotides: 8. The germline V gene has CDR1 SGHTA and CDR2 FQGNSA. The CDR3 reads CASSLVSGGAKADTQYF. CDR3 sequence (DNA): TGTGCCAGCAGCTTAGTAAGCGGGGGGGCCAAGGCAGATACGCAGTATTTT.

V usage is TRBV9 and J usage is TRBJ1-2; no firm D call. With 1 base removed from V and 3 bases from J, the gap between germline ends came to 10 bases. This CDR3 is 14 amino acids long. Germline CDR1 and CDR2: SGDLS and YYNGEE. The CDR3 DNA reads as TGTGCCAGCAGCGTAATCGGCGGGCACTATGGCTACACCTTC. This encodes CASSVIGGHYGYTF.

There are many counts of this clonotype. V gene TRBV7-2 combines with J gene TRBJ1-6, with TRBD1 matching 8 bases. The germline V gene encodes CDR1 SGHTA and CDR2 FQGNSA. The CDR3 contains 15 residues. Trimming cost V 0 bases and J 13 bases; bases outside gene matches: 8. As DNA, the CDR3 is TGTGCCAGCAGCTTAGCGGTTGGACAGGGTGCGCCCCTCCACTTT. This translates into CASSLAVGQGAPLHF. Full variable domain (remainder filled in from reference TRBV7-2 and TRBJ1-6): GAGVSQSPSNKVTEKGKDVELRCDPISGHTALYWYRQSLGQGLEFLIYFQGNSAPDKSGLPSDRFSAERTGGSVSTLTIQRTQQEDSAVYLCASSLAVGQGAPLHFGNGTRLTVT.

This clonotype showed up just a few times. This rearrangement joins TRBV28 to TRBJ2-1; perhaps D is TRBD1 or TRBD2 (5 bases each). In germline, CDR1 is MDHEN, CDR2 SYDVKM. Between the trimmed V and J ends, which lost 7 bases and 6 bases, there was a span of 13 bases. The CDR3 has 13 residues. The CDR3 DNA follows: TGTGCCAGCACCTGGGGGTTTATCAATGAGCAGTTCTTC. The encoded protein is CASTWGFINEQFF.

The V and J genes are TRBV6-5 and TRBJ1-1, with a weak D call TRBD1 (6 bases). Trimming stripped 2 bases from V and 11 bases from J, with 15 bases between. Germline-derived CDR1 and CDR2 are MNHEY and SVGAGI. CDR3 length: 13 residues. CDR3 nucleotide sequence: TGTGCCAGCAGTTACACGAGGGGGGAGTGGGCTTTCTTT. It specifies CASSYTRGEWAFF.

The J gene is TRBJ2-5, the V gene TRBV12-3 or TRBV12-4, with D perhaps TRBD1 or TRBD2 (5 bases each). The CDR3 length is 13 residues. Trimming removed 6 bases at V and 4 bases at J, with 12 bases between. The DNA for the CDR3 is TGTGCCAGCAGAAGGGGAGAGCGAGAGACCCAGTACTTC. The encoded protein is CASRRGERETQYF.

This clonotype was counted ten times or more. The chain is built from TRBV6-5 and TRBJ1-1; tentative D call: TRBD1 (6 bases). This CDR3 spans 14 amino acids. Germline V gene sequence: CDR1 MNHEY, CDR2 SVGAGI. V lost 5 bases to trimming and J lost 7 bases, with 17 bases between them. The DNA of the CDR3 is TGTGCCAGCAGTCCTTTATCGGACAGAGTTGAAGCTTTCTTT. Translated, it gives CASSPLSDRVEAFF.

Only a few counts were recorded for this clonotype. CDR3 nucleotides: TGCGCCAGCAGGCTCTCTAGCGGGTCAATCGAGACCCAGTACTTC. Protein sequence: CASRLSSGSIETQYF. The genes are TRBV5-1 and TRBJ2-5; TRBD2 matches at 8 bases. Trimming removed 5 bases from V and 5 bases from J; junction bases left unmatched: 11. The CDR3 contains 15 residues. Germline V CDR1 and CDR2: SGHRS, YFSETQ.

The table lists this clonotype with a few counts. The chain links TRBV20-1 to TRBJ2-7; D unclear. CDR3 size: 12 residues. With 3 bases removed from V and 2 bases from J, the gap between germline ends came to 8 bases. CDR1 DFQATT and CDR2 SNEGSKA come from the germline V gene (reference sequence). CDR3 DNA sequence: TGCAGTGCTAGCGACTCAGCCTACGAGCAGTACTTC. Its translation is CSASDSAYEQYF.

V gene TRBV28 combines with J gene TRBJ2-7, with D possibly being TRBD1 (6 bases). The CDR3 totals 13 residues. V shed 6 bases and J shed 1 base, with 10 bases lying between them. Germline values: CDR1 MDHEN, CDR2 SYDVKM. CDR3 sequence reads: CASSPGQSYEQYV. The CDR3 region has the DNA TGTGCCAGCAGCCCCGGACAGTCCTACGAGCAGTACGTC.